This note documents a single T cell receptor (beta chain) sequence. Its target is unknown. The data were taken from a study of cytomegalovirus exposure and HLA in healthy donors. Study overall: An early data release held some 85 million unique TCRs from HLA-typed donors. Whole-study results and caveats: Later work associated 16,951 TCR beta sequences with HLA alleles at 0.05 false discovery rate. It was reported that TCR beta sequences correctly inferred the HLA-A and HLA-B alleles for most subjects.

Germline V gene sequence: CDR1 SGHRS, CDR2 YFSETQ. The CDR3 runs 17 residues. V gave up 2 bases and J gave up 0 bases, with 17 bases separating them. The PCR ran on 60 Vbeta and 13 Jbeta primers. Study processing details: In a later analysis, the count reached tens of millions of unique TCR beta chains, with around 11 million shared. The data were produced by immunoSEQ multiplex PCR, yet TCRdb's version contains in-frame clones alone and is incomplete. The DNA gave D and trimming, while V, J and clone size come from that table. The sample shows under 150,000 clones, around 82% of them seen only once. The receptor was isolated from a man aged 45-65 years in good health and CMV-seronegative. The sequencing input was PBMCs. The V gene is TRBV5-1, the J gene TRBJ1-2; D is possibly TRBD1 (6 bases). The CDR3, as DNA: TGCGCCAGCAGCTTTCGCGGCAGGGGAGTTTCTAACTATGGCTACACCTTC. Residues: CASSFRGRGVSNYGYTF.